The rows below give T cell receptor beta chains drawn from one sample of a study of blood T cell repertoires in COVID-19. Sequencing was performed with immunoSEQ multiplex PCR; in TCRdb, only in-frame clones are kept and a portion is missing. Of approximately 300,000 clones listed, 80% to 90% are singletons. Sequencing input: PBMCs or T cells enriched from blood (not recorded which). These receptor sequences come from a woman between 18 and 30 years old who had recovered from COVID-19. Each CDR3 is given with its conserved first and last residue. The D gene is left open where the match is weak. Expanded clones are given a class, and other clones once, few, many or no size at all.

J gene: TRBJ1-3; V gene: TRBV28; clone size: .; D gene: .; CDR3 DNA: TGTGCCAGCAGTCCCCCTTTGACAGCCTCTGGAAACACCATATATTTT; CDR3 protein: CASSPPLTASGNTIYF
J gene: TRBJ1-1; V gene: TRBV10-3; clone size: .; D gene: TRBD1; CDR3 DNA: TGTGCCATCACTCAATTAACAGGGGGTGAAGCTTTCTTT; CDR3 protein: CAITQLTGGEAFF
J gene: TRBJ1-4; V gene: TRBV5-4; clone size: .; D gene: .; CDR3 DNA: TGTGCCAGCAGCTTGGGGGCCATTAATGAAAAACTGTTTTTT; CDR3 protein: CASSLGAINEKLFF
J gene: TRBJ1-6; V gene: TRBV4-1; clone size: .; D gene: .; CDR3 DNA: TGCGCCAGCAGCCAAGTCCCCCAGGGAAATTCACCCCTCCACTTT; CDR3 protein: CASSQVPQGNSPLHF
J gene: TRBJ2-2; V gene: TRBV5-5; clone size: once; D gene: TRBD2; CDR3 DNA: TGTGCCAGCAGCTTCACTAGCGTAACCGGGGAGCTGTTTTTT; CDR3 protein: CASSFTSVTGELFF
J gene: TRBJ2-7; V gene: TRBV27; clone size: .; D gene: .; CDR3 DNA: TGTGCCAGCAGTTCCCGACGGACTGTTGGCTACGAGCAGTACTTC; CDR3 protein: CASSSRRTVGYEQYF
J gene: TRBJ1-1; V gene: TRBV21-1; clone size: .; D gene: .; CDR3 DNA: TGTGCCAGCGCGGTGGGCGGGAAATATACTGAAGCTTTCTTT; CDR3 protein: CASAVGGKYTEAFF
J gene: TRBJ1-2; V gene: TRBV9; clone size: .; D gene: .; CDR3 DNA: TGTGCCAGCAGCGTAGAAGCGGGGTCCCGAAACTATGGCTACACCTTC; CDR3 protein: CASSVEAGSRNYGYTF
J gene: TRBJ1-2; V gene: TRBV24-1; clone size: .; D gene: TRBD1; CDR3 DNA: TGTGCCACCAGTGCTACGACAGGGCTGAGCTACACCTTC; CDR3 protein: CATSATTGLSYTF
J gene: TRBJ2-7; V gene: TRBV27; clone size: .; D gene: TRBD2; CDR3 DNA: TGTGCCAGCAGTCTTAAGGGACTAGCGGGAGCCTACGAGCAGTACTTC; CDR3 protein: CASSLKGLAGAYEQYF
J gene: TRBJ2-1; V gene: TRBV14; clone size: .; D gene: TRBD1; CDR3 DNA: TGTGCCAGCAGCCCGTTACCCTCGGACAGGTCCAATGAGCAGTTCTTC; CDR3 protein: CASSPLPSDRSNEQFF
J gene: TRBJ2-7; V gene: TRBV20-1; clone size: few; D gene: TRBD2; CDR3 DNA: TGCAGTGCTAGTCCTAGCGGGAAGTACGAGCAGTACTTC; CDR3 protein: CSASPSGKYEQYF
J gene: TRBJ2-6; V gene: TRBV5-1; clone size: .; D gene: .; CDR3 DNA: TGCGCCAGCAGCTTGGCCGGTCGTGGGGCCAACGTCCTGACTTTC; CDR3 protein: CASSLAGRGANVLTF
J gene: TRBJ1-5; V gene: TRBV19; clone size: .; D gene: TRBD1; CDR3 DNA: TGTGCCAGTAAGGACAGGGGGATTCAGCCCCAGCATTTT; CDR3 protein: CASKDRGIQPQHF
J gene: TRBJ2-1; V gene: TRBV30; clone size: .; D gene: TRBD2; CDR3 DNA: TGTGCCTGGAGTTGGGGGGGATACAATGAGCAGTTCTTC; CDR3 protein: CAWSWGGYNEQFF
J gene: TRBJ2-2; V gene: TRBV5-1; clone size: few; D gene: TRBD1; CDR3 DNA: TGCGCCAGCAGCCTCCGTCGGACAGGGGGGACGAACACCGGGGAGCTGTTTTTT; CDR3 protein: CASSLRRTGGTNTGELFF
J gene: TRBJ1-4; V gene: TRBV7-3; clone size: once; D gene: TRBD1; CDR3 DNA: TGTGCCAGCAGCTTAAAGTCCGGGACAGCTAATGAAAAACTGTTTTTT; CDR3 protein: CASSLKSGTANEKLFF
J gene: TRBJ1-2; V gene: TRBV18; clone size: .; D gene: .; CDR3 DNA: TGTGCCAGCTCACGAGGGACATTTGCTAACTATGGCTACACCTTC; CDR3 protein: CASSRGTFANYGYTF
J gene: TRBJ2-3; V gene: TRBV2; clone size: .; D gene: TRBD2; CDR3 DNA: TGTGCCAGCAGTGCCTCTCTAGCGGGAATAGGTACAGATACGCAGTATTTT; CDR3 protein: CASSASLAGIGTDTQYF
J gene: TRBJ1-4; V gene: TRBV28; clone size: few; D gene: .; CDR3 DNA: TGTGCCAGCAGTTTGGGAGGGGGAAAACTGTTTTTT; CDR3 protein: CASSLGGGKLFF
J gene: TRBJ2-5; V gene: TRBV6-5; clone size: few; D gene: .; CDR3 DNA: TGTGCCAGCAGTTACTTGTTCTCAGGGGCCCAAGAGACCCAGTACTTC; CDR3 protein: CASSYLFSGAQETQYF
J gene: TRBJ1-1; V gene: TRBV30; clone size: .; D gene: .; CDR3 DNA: TGTGCCTGGAGTTCGATAGGGGCTGAAGCTTTCTTT; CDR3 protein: CAWSSIGAEAFF
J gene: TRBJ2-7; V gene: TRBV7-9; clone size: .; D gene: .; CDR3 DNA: TGTGCCAGCAGCCCACAGTACGAGCAGTACTTC; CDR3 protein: CASSPQYEQYF